The rows below give T cell receptor beta chains drawn from one sample of a study of CD8 T cells in ankylosing spondylitis. TCRdb independently ran MiXCR on the 5' RACE reads; one entry per CDR3 protein. The sample gives about 350,000 distinct CDR3 sequences, about 20% of which show up once; roughly 14% is in the top ten. The material sequenced was blood, either unsorted or a sorted T cell fraction (not recorded which). The receptors were gathered from a male donor with ankylosing spondylitis or in good health (not recorded which). Each CDR3 is given with its conserved first and last residue. The D gene is left open where the match is weak. Rows may omit the clone size; those that give it use once, few, many or a size class.

CAISESAGGNGYTF	TGTGCCATCAGTGAGTCGGCGGGGGGAAATGGCTACACCTTC	TRBJ1-2	TRBV10-3	few	-
CASSHTNPTNTGELFF	TGTGCCAGCAGCCACACCAACCCTACGAACACCGGGGAGCTGTTTTTT	TRBJ2-2	TRBV11-2	-	-
CSAPRTGGLEQFF	TGCAGTGCCCCACGGACAGGGGGTCTTGAGCAGTTCTTC	TRBJ2-1	TRBV20-1	-	TRBD1
CSAPPPGGFQETQYF	TGCAGTGCTCCTCCGCCAGGGGGTTTCCAAGAGACCCAGTACTTC	TRBJ2-5	TRBV20-1	-	TRBD1
CASSLAAGGSYEQYF	TGTGCCAGCAGCTTAGCGGCAGGGGGCTCTTACGAGCAGTACTTC	TRBJ2-7	TRBV11-2	many	TRBD1
CSSSYSSDGGGELFF	TGTTCCAGCAGTTACTCTTCCGACGGCGGCGGGGAGCTGTTTTTT	TRBJ2-2	TRBV6-5	-	-
CASTPGMGIQYF	TGTGCCAGCACCCCAGGGATGGGGATCCAGTACTTC	TRBJ2-5	TRBV7-9	-	-
CSVDGTGGEQYF	TGCAGCGTTGACGGGACAGGGGGCGAGCAGTACTTC	TRBJ2-7	TRBV29-1	few	TRBD1
CASSAGTSREAFF	TGTGCCAGCAGCGCGGGGACATCTAGGGAAGCTTTCTTT	TRBJ1-1	TRBV9	-	-
CAISDPSGGVNEQFF	TGTGCCATCAGTGATCCCAGCGGGGGGGTCAATGAGCAGTTCTTC	TRBJ2-1	TRBV10-3	-	TRBD2
CASSHKQGFSGELFF	TGCGCCAGCAGCCATAAACAGGGTTTCAGCGGGGAGCTGTTTTTT	TRBJ2-2	TRBV4-1	-	-
CSVDTGGKYEQYF	TGCAGCGTTGACACAGGGGGCAAGTACGAGCAGTACTTC	TRBJ2-7	TRBV29-1	-	TRBD1
CAISDLQGLGGELFF	TGTGCCATCAGTGACTTACAGGGGCTCGGCGGGGAGCTGTTTTTT	TRBJ2-2	TRBV10-3	-	TRBD1
CASSVAGTEGYEQYF	TGTGCCAGCAGCGTAGCTGGGACAGAGGGCTACGAGCAGTACTTC	TRBJ2-7	TRBV9	-	TRBD1
CAAWGGETQYF	TGTGCCGCCTGGGGAGGAGAGACCCAGTACTTC	TRBJ2-5	TRBV7-9	-	-
CASSLPGDEQYF	TGTGCCAGCAGTTTACCAGGGGACGAGCAGTACTTC	TRBJ2-7	TRBV12-3/TRBV12-4	-	-
CASSSSFGRPIF	TGTGCCAGCAGCTCCTCGTTTGGCCGACCTATTTTT	TRBJ2-2	TRBV9	few	-
CASSVGQGIYNEQFF	TGCGCCAGCAGCGTAGGACAGGGCATCTACAATGAGCAGTTCTTC	TRBJ2-1	TRBV5-1	-	TRBD1
CASTPSGFYETQYF	TGTGCCAGCACCCCATCCGGGTTCTACGAGACCCAGTACTTC	TRBJ2-5	TRBV28	-	-
CASSPPSGGADEQFF	TGTGCCAGCAGTCCTCCTAGCGGGGGGGCCGATGAGCAGTTCTTC	TRBJ2-1	TRBV27	few	TRBD2
CAISESALKKEAFF	TGTGCCATCAGTGAGTCGGCCCTTAAGAAGGAAGCTTTCTTT	TRBJ1-1	TRBV10-3	few	-
CSARAPGRVSKEKLFF	TGCAGTGCTAGAGCCCCCGGCCGAGTCTCCAAAGAAAAACTGTTTTTT	TRBJ1-4	TRBV20-1	-	-
CASSLYGPPYEQYF	TGTGCCAGCAGTTTATACGGCCCCCCATACGAGCAGTACTTC	TRBJ2-7	TRBV27	-	-
CARGEKETQYF	TGTGCCAGGGGGGAGAAAGAGACCCAGTACTTC	TRBJ2-5	TRBV12-3/TRBV12-4	few	-
CATLGQGALETQYF	TGTGCCACCCTCGGACAGGGGGCCCTCGAGACCCAGTACTTC	TRBJ2-5	TRBV2	-	TRBD1
CASSERSPEQFF	TGTGCCAGCAGTGAAAGGAGTCCTGAGCAGTTCTTC	TRBJ2-1	TRBV2	few	-
CASSPNPRDRGLFASTDTQYF	TGCGCCAGCAGCCCCAATCCTCGGGACAGGGGGCTGTTTGCTAGCACAGATACGCAGTATTTT	TRBJ2-3	TRBV5-1	-	TRBD1
CASSYHRDRGPQPQHF	TGTGCCAGCAGTTACCACCGGGACAGGGGGCCTCAGCCCCAGCATTTT	TRBJ1-5	TRBV12-3/TRBV12-4	-	TRBD1
CASSPRTGVDEQFF	TGTGCCAGCAGCCCCAGGACAGGGGTCGATGAGCAGTTCTTC	TRBJ2-1	TRBV5-8	-	TRBD1
CATSRVLIHNEQFF	TGTGCCACCAGCAGAGTTCTGATCCACAATGAGCAGTTCTTC	TRBJ2-1	TRBV15	many	-
CASSARGHGTDTQYF	TGTGCCAGCAGTGCCCGGGGCCACGGTACGGATACGCAGTATTTT	TRBJ2-3	TRBV25-1	few	-
CASSVEGQGSDEQYF	TGTGCCAGCAGCGTAGAGGGACAGGGGAGTGACGAGCAGTACTTC	TRBJ2-7	TRBV9	-	TRBD1
CASSSPLSGEDEQYF	TGTGCCAGCAGCTCGCCCCTTAGCGGGGAGGACGAGCAGTACTTC	TRBJ2-7	TRBV7-9	-	TRBD2
CASSLRGLTGETQYF	TGCGCCAGCAGCTTGCGGGGGTTGACAGGGGAGACCCAGTACTTC	TRBJ2-5	TRBV5-1	-	-
CSVSRDGALGYTF	TGCAGCGTATCCCGGGACGGGGCTTTGGGCTACACCTTC	TRBJ1-2	TRBV29-1	few	-
CASSFWTGYGYTF	TGTGCCAGCAGTTTTTGGACAGGCTATGGCTACACCTTC	TRBJ1-2	TRBV12-3/TRBV12-4	-	TRBD1
CASSEDNPTYEQYF	TGTGCCAGCAGCGAGGACAATCCAACCTACGAGCAGTACTTC	TRBJ2-7	TRBV7-6	-	-
CASSPGPLGEYEQYF	TGTGCCAGCAGCCCAGGGCCCTTGGGGGAGTACGAGCAGTACTTC	TRBJ2-7	TRBV7-8	few	-
CSVGRTGGENEQYF	TGCAGCGTTGGGAGAACAGGGGGCGAGAACGAGCAGTACTTC	TRBJ2-7	TRBV29-1	few	TRBD1
CASSPPLGEQFF	TGTGCCAGCAGTCCCCCGCTGGGTGAGCAGTTCTTC	TRBJ2-1	TRBV27	-	-
CSARLDSYNEQFF	TGCAGTGCTAGATTGGACTCCTACAATGAGCAGTTCTTC	TRBJ2-1	TRBV20-1	-	-
CASSQSGRNNSPLHF	TGTGCCAGCAGCCAGTCTGGGCGGAATAATTCACCCCTCCACTTT	TRBJ1-6	TRBV16	few	-
CASSVLAGSSYNEQFF	TGTGCCAGCAGCGTGCTAGCGGGGAGCTCCTACAATGAGCAGTTCTTC	TRBJ2-1	TRBV9	-	TRBD2
CASSLTGTSYEQYF	TGTGCCAGCAGTTTGACCGGGACATCGTACGAGCAGTACTTC	TRBJ2-7	TRBV27	-	-
CASGQLYNEQFF	TGCGCCAGCGGACAGCTCTACAATGAGCAGTTCTTC	TRBJ2-1	TRBV4-1	-	-
CASSPIDGYNEQFF	TGTGCCAGCAGCCCCATAGACGGATACAATGAGCAGTTCTTC	TRBJ2-1	TRBV12-3/TRBV12-4	few	-